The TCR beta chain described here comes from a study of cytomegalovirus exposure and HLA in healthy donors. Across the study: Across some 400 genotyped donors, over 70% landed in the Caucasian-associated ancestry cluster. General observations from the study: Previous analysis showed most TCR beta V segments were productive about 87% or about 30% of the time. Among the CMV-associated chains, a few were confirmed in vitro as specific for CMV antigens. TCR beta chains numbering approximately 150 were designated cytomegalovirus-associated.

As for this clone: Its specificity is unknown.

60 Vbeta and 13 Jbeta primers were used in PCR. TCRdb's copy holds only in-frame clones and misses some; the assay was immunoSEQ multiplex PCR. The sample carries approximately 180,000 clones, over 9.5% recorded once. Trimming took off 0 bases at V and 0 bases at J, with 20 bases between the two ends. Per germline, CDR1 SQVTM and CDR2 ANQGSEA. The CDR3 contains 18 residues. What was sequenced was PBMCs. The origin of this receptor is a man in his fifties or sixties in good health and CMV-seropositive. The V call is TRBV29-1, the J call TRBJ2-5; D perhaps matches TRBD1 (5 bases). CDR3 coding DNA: TGCAGCGTTGAAGACCCAGGACATCGAATCGAGTACCAAGAGACCCAGTACTTC. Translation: CSVEDPGHRIEYQETQYF.